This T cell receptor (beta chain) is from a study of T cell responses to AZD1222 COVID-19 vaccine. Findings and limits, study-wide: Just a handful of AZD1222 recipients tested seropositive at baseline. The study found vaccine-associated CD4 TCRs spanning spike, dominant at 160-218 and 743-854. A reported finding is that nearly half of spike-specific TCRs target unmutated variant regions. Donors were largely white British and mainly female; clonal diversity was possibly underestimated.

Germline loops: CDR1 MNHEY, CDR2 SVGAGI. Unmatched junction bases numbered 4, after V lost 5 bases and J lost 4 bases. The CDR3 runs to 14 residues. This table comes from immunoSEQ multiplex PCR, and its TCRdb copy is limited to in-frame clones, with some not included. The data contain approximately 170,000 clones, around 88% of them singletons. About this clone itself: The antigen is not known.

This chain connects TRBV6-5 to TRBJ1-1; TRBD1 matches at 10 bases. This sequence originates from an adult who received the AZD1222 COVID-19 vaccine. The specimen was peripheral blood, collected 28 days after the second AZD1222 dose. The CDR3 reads CASSPGTGVTEAFF. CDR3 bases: TGTGCCAGCAGTCCGGGGACAGGGGTCACTGAAGCTTTCTTT.